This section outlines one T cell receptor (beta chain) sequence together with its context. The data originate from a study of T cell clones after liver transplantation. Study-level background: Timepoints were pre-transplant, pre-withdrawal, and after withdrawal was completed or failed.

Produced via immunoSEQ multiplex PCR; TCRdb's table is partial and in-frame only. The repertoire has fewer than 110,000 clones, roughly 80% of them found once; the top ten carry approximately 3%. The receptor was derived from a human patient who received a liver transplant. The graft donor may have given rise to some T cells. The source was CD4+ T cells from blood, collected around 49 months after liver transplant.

CDR3 protein: CASSPPRPGNTIYF. Here the CDR3 DNA reads TGTGCCAGCAGCCCCCCCAGACCTGGAAACACCATATATTTT. This chain joins TRBV5-6 and TRBJ1-3, with no clear D. Germline CDR1 SGHDT, CDR2 YYEEEE. This CDR3 region has 14 residues. V gave up 4 bases and J gave up 2 bases, with 10 bases separating them.